Here is one TCR beta chain with its context. It lacks a known antigen. No much larger clonotype is one base removed from it; base qualities were not supplied. The data belong to a study of identical twins (dated by TCRdb to about 2016). In the study overall: To test whether fetal clonotypes persist, this study deep-sequenced TCR alpha and beta repertoires from monozygotic twins, from unrelated adults of various ages, and from cord blood. To rule out contamination, the twin experiments were replicated at different times with different library preparation protocols. What the authors observed across the whole study: Zero-insertion analyses could be partly confounded by invariant T cells such as MAIT and iNKT, though diverse VJ usage argued against such confounding for most clonotypes. Because the same donors could not be followed over many years, the conclusions depended on cross-sectional statistical analysis. A weaker excess of twin sharing was found in beta out-of-frame sequences because the signal-to-noise ratio was lowered by fewer shared sequences. Compared with coincidental sharing between unrelated individuals, out-of-frame TCR alpha sequences shared between twins showed an excess of sequences with low generation probability. Abundant cord blood beta clonotypes carried fewer insertions; young adult naive repertoires showed a weaker similar trend, while memory repertoires showed none. Out-of-frame TCR alpha sharing in monozygotic twins was systematically underestimated by recombination models, whereas sharing between unrelated individuals was in agreement with the recombination models.

The library was obtained by 5' RACE. TCRdb lists the instrument as Illumina HiSeq 2000. Template switching added a universal primer binding site, and the final cDNA carried a unique molecular identifier that allowed TCR cDNA molecules to be counted accurately. First-strand cDNA for TCR alpha and beta chains was synthesized from specific primers in the conserved constant-segment region. To control for contamination, each cDNA library was double barcoded with a SMART-Mk sample barcode plus Illumina barcodes. TruSeq adapter sequences and Illumina sample barcodes were added in two successive PCR steps. The TCR alpha and beta cDNA libraries were sequenced on the Illumina HiSeq platform using custom primers. From the authors' description of their analysis: MiGEC was used to process raw reads and extract unique molecular identifiers, and MiXCR was used to find CDR3 positions. For each individual, recombination models were inferred using an EM algorithm with the repgenHMM and IGoR tools. The analysis of shared clonotypes was done with the tcR package in R, with sharing normalized by the product of cloneset sizes. Out-of-frame nonproductive sequences were analyzed to study raw recombination free of thymic and clonal selection effects. TCRdb reran the public reads through fastp at Q25 and MiXCR, keeping productive beta chains. Rows with one shared CDR3 protein collapse into an entry with the most common genes and DNA. What appears here as the V and J calls and clone size reflects TCRdb's work, not the paper's. The sample contains about 190,000 distinct CDR3 sequences, approximately 16% of them found a single time. Clones ranked in the top ten supply 40% of the sample.

Only healthy Caucasian donors were included. The twin cohort comprised three pairs of female monozygotic twins, all aged roughly 18 to 30 years. Positive isolation kits from Invitrogen were used to isolate CD4+ and CD8+ T cell populations. Relative to germline, V is 4 bases shorter and J is 9 bases shorter, with 7 bases between their ends. CDR1 and CDR2, per the germline V gene, are MNHEY and SVGEGT. The CDR3 has 11 amino acids, counting the end cysteine and phenylalanine. The CDR3 DNA has 33 bases and is translated from base 1. The sample was also reused in another study, on T cells expressing NK-cell markers. The second study's authors report: TCR beta-chain repertoires were profiled in sorted CD3+CD56+NKG2C+, CD3+CD56+NKG2C- and CD3+CD56-NKG2C+ T-cell subsets from roughly eight donors. Of the eight sequenced donors, seven were found to be HCMV-seropositive and one was found to be HCMV-seronegative. In several experiments an anti-gammadeltaTCR antibody was added to restrict sorting to alphabetaTCR-expressing T cells. In several donors, the dominant CD3+CD56+NKG2C+ clonotypes were among the top 10 CD8+ clonotypes and accounted for about 1.0-7.0% of CD8+ T cells. Those dominant clonotypes were again the most abundant among CD3+CD56-NKG2C+ cells in a handful of donors, at roughly 28.3-65%. Whether the expanded NKG2C-expressing T cell clones were specific for HCMV antigens was left unclear. All eight donors whose samples were sequenced were randomly selected healthy volunteers, three of them men and five women. HCMV-specific IgG was detected in serum with a commercial ELISA kit to determine HCMV serostatus. MIGEC handled demultiplexing of the reads and grouping by UMI, while MiTCR was used to assemble and quantify clonotypes. To exclude erroneous sequences, only TCR cDNA sequences supported by at least two reads were retained. The tcR package was used for downstream repertoire analysis, and clonotypes were matched across fractions by CDR3 nucleotide sequence plus V segment. VDJmatch was used to annotate antigen specificity against VDJdb, with one amino acid substitution allowed in CDR3.

Sequencing used CD8+ T cells sorted from blood. The chain couples TRBV6-2 or TRBV6-3 to TRBJ1-5; the D gene is not confidently resolved. The sequence was obtained from a woman between 18 and 29 years old in good health. The CDR3 region reads CASSSGTPQHF. The DNA sequence is as follows: TGTGCCAGCAGTTCCGGTACGCCCCAGCATTTT.